The clone carrying this T cell receptor (beta chain) was observed a few times. Antigen: not known. A read error may account for a junction end that differs from germline. TCRdb's table, derived via immunoSEQ multiplex PCR, lists solely in-frame clones and lacks some. The data show about 56,000 clones, 60% to 80% seen once. The entry originates in a study of a mutant IDH1 vaccine in newly diagnosed glioma. Study background: Visit V12 happened at week 35; visit V13 happened at week 47.

Indicated time point: week 47, end of study. In the vaccine, a single dose held 300 ug of the mutant IDH1 20-mer peptide, along with topical imiquimod. The CDR3 sequence is 15 residues long. CDR1 SSHAT and CDR2 FNYEAQ come from the germline V gene (reference sequence). The source material was PBMCs, sampled from a glioma patient whose treatment included an IDH1 peptide vaccine. The origin of this receptor is a man in his fifties with glioma. This chain connects TRBV7-7 to TRBJ2-1, with TRBD1 identical over 9 bases. DNA of the CDR3: TGTGCTAGCAGCGTTGGGACAGGGAACTACAATGAGCAGTTCTTC. Its translation is CASSVGTGNYNEQFF.